Shown below are 26 T cell receptor beta chains from a single sample sequenced in a study of OX40 agonist ivuxolimab in advanced cancers. Method: immunoSEQ multiplex PCR; TCRdb's copy keeps in-frame clones and lacks some. The sample yields almost 80,000 clones, almost 85% seen once. The material sequenced was CD4+ or CD8+ T cells sorted from blood, taken in a trial of the OX40 agonist ivuxolimab. The receptors here all came from an adult with an advanced solid tumor such as melanoma, head and neck, liver or kidney cancer.

The chain carries TRBV28 and TRBJ1-5; no clear D. Trimming stripped 3 bases from V and 2 bases from J, with 8 bases between. CDR3 length: 14 amino acids. Germline assignment: CDR1 MDHEN and CDR2 SYDVKM. DNA for the CDR3: TGTGCCAGCAGTTTGGTTGGTGGCAATCAGCCCCAGCATTTT. Protein: CASSLVGGNQPQHF.

The rearrangement joins TRBV28 to TRBJ1-2, with TRBD1 as a possible D gene (5 bases). The CDR3 runs 13 residues. Germline V CDR1 and CDR2: MDHEN, SYDVKM. V shed 2 bases and J shed 4 bases, with 8 bases lying between them. CDR3 nucleotides: TGTGCCAGCAGTTTACCAGGGAGCTATGGCTACACCTTC. This translates into CASSLPGSYGYTF.

With regard to this clone: In the same sample, other DNA sequences code for this CDR3. The rearrangement uses TRBV5-1 and TRBJ2-5; no firm D call. This CDR3 has 11 residues. Germline values: CDR1 SGHRS, CDR2 YFSETQ. Trimming stripped 2 bases from V and 5 bases from J, with 4 bases between. The CDR3 nucleotides are TGCGCCAGCAGCTTACAGGAGACCCAGTACTTC. Its protein product is CASSLQETQYF.

The chain uses TRBV18 and TRBJ1-1; D is unclear. This CDR3 is built from 16 residues. Trimming shortened V by 2 bases and J by 0 bases, and 13 bases separated the two germline ends. Germline values: CDR1 KGHSH, CDR2 LQKENI. The CDR3 here is CASSPSALALNTEAFF. CDR3 DNA sequence: TGTGCCAGCTCACCATCGGCCCTCGCCTTGAACACTGAAGCTTTCTTT.

For the CDR3, the DNA is TGTGCCAGCTCTACCCCCGATGGCAATCAGCCCCAGCATTTT. Translation: CASSTPDGNQPQHF. The J gene is TRBJ1-5, the V gene TRBV5-5; no firm D call. Germline V gene sequence: CDR1 SGHKS, CDR2 YYEKEE (reference sequence). The CDR3 contains 14 residues. V was pared by 7 bases and J by 2 bases, with 13 bases between.

The DNA for the CDR3 is TGTGCCAGCAGTCAACTCAGGGGGCTAGAGACCCAGTACTTC. It is translated as CASSQLRGLETQYF. The chain is built from TRBV2 and TRBJ2-5; 8 bases agree with TRBD1. Germline V gene lookup returns CDR1 SNHLY and CDR2 FYNNEI. The CDR3 covers 14 residues. Unmatched junction bases numbered 6, after V lost 5 bases and J lost 4 bases.

This clone appeared once. The chain links TRBV29-1 to TRBJ2-1, with 8 bases that match TRBD2. V trimming: 7 bases; J trimming: 3 bases; junction bases outside the gene matches: 11. Looked up from germline, CDR1 is SQVTM and CDR2 is ANQGSEA. The CDR3 spans 15 residues. The CDR3 DNA reads TGCAGCGCCTCCCCCGGCCTAGCGGGCTACAATGAGCAGTTCTTC. Amino acids: CSASPGLAGYNEQFF.

This chain joins TRBV27 and TRBJ1-3; 12 nucleotides agree with TRBD1. Looked up from germline, CDR1 is MNHEY and CDR2 is SMNVEV (reference sequence). The V and J ends lost 4 bases and 3 bases, in that order; junction bases with no gene match: 7. CDR3 length: 17 amino acids. The CDR3 DNA is TGTGCCAGCAGTTCTACGGGGACAGGGGGCTTTGGAAACACCATATATTTT. Encoded protein: CASSSTGTGGFGNTIYF.

This chain connects TRBV5-1 to TRBJ1-1; tentative D call: TRBD1 (6 bases). The CDR3 totals 14 residues. CDR1 SGHRS and CDR2 YFSETQ come from the germline V gene. V lost 4 bases, J lost 4 bases, and 14 bases lay in between. The CDR3 DNA reads TGCGCCAGCAGCCGACAGGACTTGGGCACTGAAGCTTTCTTT. Translation: CASSRQDLGTEAFF.

The chain carries TRBV11-3 and TRBJ2-3; 14 positions match TRBD2. The germline gives CDR1 SGHNT, CDR2 YENEEA. The CDR3 contains 17 residues. V lost 5 bases, J lost 3 bases, and 7 bases stayed unmatched. The CDR3 spells CASSPGTSGGLTDTQYF. The DNA for the CDR3 is TGTGCCAGCAGCCCCGGGACTAGCGGGGGCCTGACAGATACGCAGTATTTT.

The rearrangement links TRBV19 to TRBJ2-7, with D perhaps TRBD1 or TRBD2 (7 bases each). This CDR3 region has 15 residues. Germline V gives CDR1 LNHDA, CDR2 SQIVND (reference sequence). V was clipped by 1 base and J by 6 bases, with 16 bases between them. CDR3 nucleotides: TGTGCCAGTAGTATAGGAGTACAGCGGGACAGCGAGCAGTACTTC. Its protein product is CASSIGVQRDSEQYF.

The V and J genes are TRBV6-1 and TRBJ2-1; 7 bases are a match to TRBD1. Germline V gives CDR1 MNHNS, CDR2 SASEGT. This CDR3 region has 14 residues. With 6 bases clipped from V and 0 bases from J, the junction kept 2 bases outside the gene matches. CDR3 sequence (DNA): TGTGCCAGCAGGGACAGGAGCTCCTACAATGAGCAGTTCTTC. Translating it yields CASRDRSSYNEQFF.

This clone was recorded a few times. This chain joins TRBV5-4 and TRBJ2-3, with 7 nucleotides matching TRBD2. V trimming: 0 bases; J trimming: 5 bases; junction bases outside the gene matches: 3. Germline V lookup: CDR1 SGHNT, CDR2 YYREEE (reference sequence). The CDR3 runs to 14 residues. In DNA, the CDR3 is TGTGCCAGCAGCTTGGCCGGGGGGATAGATACGCAGTATTTT. Amino acid sequence: CASSLAGGIDTQYF. The complete variable domain, with remaining parts taken from reference TRBV5-4 and TRBJ2-3, reads ETGVTQSPTHLIKTRGQQVTLRCSSQSGHNTVSWYQQALGQGPQFIFQYYREEENGRGNFPPRFSGLQFPNYSSELNVNALELDDSALYLCASSLAGGIDTQYFGPGTRLTVL.

This clone showed up just a few times. The V gene is TRBV4-1, the J gene TRBJ2-7, with 9 nucleotides matching TRBD1. V dropped 0 bases and J dropped 2; count of bases not matched to a gene: 2. This CDR3 spans 15 amino acids. The V gene's germline CDR1 is MGHRA and CDR2 YSYEKL. This CDR3 reads CASSQEGDRAYEQYF. The CDR3 DNA is TGCGCCAGCAGCCAAGAGGGGGACAGGGCCTACGAGCAGTACTTC.

The J gene is TRBJ2-5, the V gene TRBV7-9; D might be TRBD2 (6 bases). The CDR3 is made up of 13 amino acids. Trimming took 4 bases from V and 1 from J, leaving 7 bases between them. The germline CDR1 and CDR2 sequences are SEHNR and FQNEAQ (reference sequence). Written as DNA, the CDR3 is TGTGCCAGCAGCTGGGGGGTCCAAGAGACCCAGTACTTC. It yields the protein CASSWGVQETQYF.

The chain joins TRBV5-1 to TRBJ1-1; 7 positions agree with TRBD1. Looked up from germline, CDR1 is SGHRS and CDR2 is YFSETQ. V lost 0 bases, J lost 0 bases, and 5 bases stayed unmatched. This CDR3 is 16 amino acids long. Written as DNA, the CDR3 is TGCGCCAGCAGCTTGGGTGGGACAGCATTGAACACTGAAGCTTTCTTT. Protein: CASSLGGTALNTEAFF.

V and J are TRBV10-1 and TRBJ2-7; TRBD2 agrees at 12 bases. Trimming took 0 bases from V and 4 from J; bases not matched to a gene: 7. Germline values: CDR1 WNHNN, CDR2 SYGVQD (reference sequence). This CDR3 region has 17 residues. As DNA, the CDR3 is TGCGCCAGCAGTGAGTCTAAGGGACTAGCGGGCAATTACGAGCAGTACTTC. It codes for CASSESKGLAGNYEQYF.

This clone showed up just once. V gene TRBV28 combines with J gene TRBJ2-3, with a possible D match to TRBD2 (6 bases). This CDR3 comprises 15 residues. Trimming took 5 bases from V and 0 from J, leaving 12 bases between them. Per germline, CDR1 MDHEN and CDR2 SYDVKM. This CDR3 is CASSPRGTSTDTQYF. The CDR3 DNA reads as TGTGCCAGCAGTCCCCGGGGGACTAGCACAGATACGCAGTATTTT.

The chain combines TRBV4-3 with TRBJ1-1; possible D gene TRBD1, 5 bases. This CDR3 is 16 amino acids long. The ends were cut back, 0 bases at V and 7 bases at J, with 18 bases in the middle. In germline, CDR1 is LGHNA, CDR2 YSLEER. CDR3 amino acids: CASSQERDASTLEAFF. CDR3 nucleotides: TGCGCCAGCAGCCAAGAAAGGGACGCGTCAACCCTTGAAGCTTTCTTT.

The rearrangement joins TRBV7-2 to TRBJ1-5; possible D gene TRBD1, 5 bases. CDR3 length: 16 amino acids. Trimming cost V 1 base and J 0 bases, with 10 bases left between them. Germline V gene lookup returns CDR1 SGHTA and CDR2 FQGNSA. The chain's CDR3 is CASSLGWGVSNQPQHF. In DNA, the CDR3 is TGTGCCAGCAGCTTAGGGTGGGGGGTTAGCAATCAGCCCCAGCATTTT.

This chain joins TRBV2 and TRBJ2-7; D remains ambiguous. The germline CDR1 and CDR2 sequences are SNHLY and FYNNEI. This CDR3 is 15 amino acids long. The V end was cut by 2 bases, the J end by 1 base, with 12 bases between. CDR3 loop: CASSERTSRSYEQYF. Here the CDR3 DNA reads TGTGCCAGCAGTGAACGGACGAGCAGATCCTACGAGCAGTACTTC.

The J gene is TRBJ1-3, the V gene TRBV28; unclear D gene. Looked up from germline, CDR1 is MDHEN and CDR2 is SYDVKM. V lost 3 bases and J 0 bases, leaving 6 bases between the germline ends. CDR3 length: 14 residues. CDR3: CASSFLVSGNTIYF. Written as DNA, the CDR3 is TGTGCCAGCAGTTTTTTGGTCTCTGGAAACACCATATATTTT.

CDR3 amino acids: CASSWGQRNTEAFF. CDR3 bases: TGCGCCAGCAGCTGGGGACAGCGGAACACTGAAGCTTTCTTT. The chain joins TRBV5-1 to TRBJ1-1; 7 bases fit TRBD1. With 3 bases clipped from V and 1 base from J, the junction kept 3 bases outside the gene matches. The CDR3 covers 14 residues. Germline CDR1 SGHRS, CDR2 YFSETQ.

This clone was recorded once. This chain connects TRBV7-6 to TRBJ2-2, with 8 bases lining up with TRBD2. Germline CDR1 reads SGHVS; CDR2 reads FNYEAQ. The V segment lost 5 bases and the J segment 5 bases; nucleotides outside the gene matches: 13. The CDR3 spans 17 residues. CDR3 nucleotide sequence: TGTGCCAGCAGCGCCATCTCCAGCGGGAGTTGGACCGGGGAGCTGTTTTTT. This codes for CASSAISSGSWTGELFF. Combining the CDR3 with reference TRBV7-6 and TRBJ2-2 gives the whole variable domain GAGVSQSPRYKVTKRGQDVALRCDPISGHVSLYWYRQALGQGPEFLTYFNYEAQQDKSGLPNDRFSAERPEGSISTLTIQRTEQRDSAMYRCASSAISSGSWTGELFFGEGSRLTVL.

J is TRBJ1-4 and V is TRBV5-1; 7 bases fit TRBD1. The CDR3 has 15 amino acids. The ends lost 0 bases at V and 2 bases at J; junction bases unmatched: 1. Germline V CDR1 and CDR2: SGHRS, YFSETQ. In DNA, the CDR3 is TGCGCCAGCAGCTTGGAGACAGGGACTAATGAAAAACTGTTTTTT. It is translated as CASSLETGTNEKLFF.

The chain has TRBV18 and TRBJ2-5, with no clear D. CDR1 is KGHSH and CDR2 is LQKENI in the germline V gene. The CDR3 runs 12 residues. Deletions cut 3 bases from V and 2 bases from J, with 4 bases between. The CDR3, as DNA: TGTGCCAGCTCACCCGCGCAAGAGACCCAGTACTTC. Translation: CASSPAQETQYF.